Listed below are T cell receptor beta chains from one sample, sequenced in a study of blood T cells in healthy people across ages. TCRdb fed the 5' RACE reads into MiXCR, producing one record per CDR3 protein. The repertoire holds 600,000 to 1,000,000 distinct CDR3 sequences, with roughly 25% as singletons. The data were also submitted as part of a second study, on T cells of mothers and their children.

The specimen sequenced was blood. The receptors derive from a boy younger than 18 in good health. Each CDR3 is given with its conserved first and last residue. The D gene is left open where the match is weak. Clone sizes are given selectively: once, few, many, or a class where the clone is expanded.

CDR3: CASRDPGYGYTF
DNA: TGTGCCAGCAGGGACCCGGGCTATGGCTACACCTTC
size: NA
V: TRBV27
D: NA
J: TRBJ1-2
length: 12

CDR3: CATSSSQSNTGELFF
DNA: TGTGCCACCAGCAGTAGTCAGTCAAACACCGGGGAGCTGTTTTTT
size: NA
V: TRBV15
D: NA
J: TRBJ2-2
length: 15

CDR3: CASSLRGDNEKLFF
DNA: TGTGCCAGCAGTTTACGTGGGGATAATGAAAAACTGTTTTTT
size: few
V: TRBV28
D: NA
J: TRBJ1-4
length: 14

CDR3: CSVEGFSGGNTDTQYF
DNA: TGCAGCGTTGAAGGTTTTAGCGGGGGGAACACAGATACGCAGTATTTT
size: few
V: TRBV29-1
D: TRBD2
J: TRBJ2-3
length: 16

CDR3: CASSLGPDEKLFF
DNA: TGCGCCAGCAGCTTGGGCCCGGATGAAAAACTGTTTTTT
size: NA
V: TRBV5-1
D: NA
J: TRBJ1-4
length: 13

CDR3: CASSSLSGREQYF
DNA: TGTGCCAGCAGCTCCTTAAGCGGGAGAGAGCAGTACTTC
size: few
V: TRBV7-6
D: TRBD2
J: TRBJ2-7
length: 13

CDR3: CASSQDNRGRKYEQYF
DNA: TGTGCCAGCAGCCAAGATAATAGGGGCCGCAAGTACGAGCAGTACTTC
size: few
V: TRBV4-2
D: NA
J: TRBJ2-7
length: 16

CDR3: CATSRGGGETQYF
DNA: TGTGCCACCAGCAGAGGCGGGGGGGAGACCCAGTACTTC
size: NA
V: TRBV15
D: TRBD2
J: TRBJ2-5
length: 13

CDR3: CAGSLTGTSGNEQYF
DNA: TGTGCCGGCAGCTTAACCGGGACTAGCGGTAACGAGCAGTACTTC
size: NA
V: TRBV7-2
D: TRBD2
J: TRBJ2-7
length: 15

CDR3: CSVEAQGPESGYTF
DNA: TGCAGCGTTGAGGCGCAGGGGCCGGAGAGCGGCTACACCTTC
size: few
V: TRBV29-1
D: NA
J: TRBJ1-2
length: 14

CDR3: CASSQDPLRYWETQYF
DNA: TGTGCCAGCAGCCAAGATCCACTGCGGTACTGGGAGACCCAGTACTTC
size: few
V: TRBV3-1
D: NA
J: TRBJ2-5
length: 16

CDR3: CSARDPGQRRAGNEQFF
DNA: TGCAGTGCTAGAGATCCCGGACAGCGCCGGGCGGGCAATGAGCAGTTCTTC
size: few
V: TRBV20-1
D: NA
J: TRBJ2-1
length: 17